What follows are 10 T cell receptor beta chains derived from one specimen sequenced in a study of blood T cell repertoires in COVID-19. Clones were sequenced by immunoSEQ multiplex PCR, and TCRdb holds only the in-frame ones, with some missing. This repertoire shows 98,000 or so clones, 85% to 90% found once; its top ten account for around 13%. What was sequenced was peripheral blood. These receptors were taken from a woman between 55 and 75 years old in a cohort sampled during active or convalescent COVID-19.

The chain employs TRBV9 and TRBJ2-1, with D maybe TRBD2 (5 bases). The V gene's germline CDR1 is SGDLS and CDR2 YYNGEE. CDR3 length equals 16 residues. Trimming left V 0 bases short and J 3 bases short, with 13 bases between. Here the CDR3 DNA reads TGTGCCAGCAGCGTAGAGCCCCTAGCTAACTACAATGAGCAGTTCTTC. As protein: CASSVEPLANYNEQFF.

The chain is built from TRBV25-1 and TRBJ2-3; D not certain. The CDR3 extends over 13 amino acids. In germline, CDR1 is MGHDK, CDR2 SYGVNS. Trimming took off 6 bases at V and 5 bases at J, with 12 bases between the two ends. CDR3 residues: CASSPARRDTQYF. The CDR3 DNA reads TGTGCCAGCAGCCCCGCCCGCAGAGATACGCAGTATTTT.

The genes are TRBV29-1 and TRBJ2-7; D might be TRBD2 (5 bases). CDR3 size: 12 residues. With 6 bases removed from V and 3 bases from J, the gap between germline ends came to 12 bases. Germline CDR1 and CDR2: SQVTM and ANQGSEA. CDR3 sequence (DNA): TGCAGCGTCGAAAAAAGCGGCTACGAGCAGTACTTC. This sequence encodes CSVEKSGYEQYF.

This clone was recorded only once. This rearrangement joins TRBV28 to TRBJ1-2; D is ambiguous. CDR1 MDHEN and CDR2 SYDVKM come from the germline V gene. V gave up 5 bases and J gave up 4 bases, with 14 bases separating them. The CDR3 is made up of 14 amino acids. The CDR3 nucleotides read TGTGCCAGCAGTCCGAGGGAGGCAAGCTATGGCTACACCTTC. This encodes CASSPREASYGYTF.

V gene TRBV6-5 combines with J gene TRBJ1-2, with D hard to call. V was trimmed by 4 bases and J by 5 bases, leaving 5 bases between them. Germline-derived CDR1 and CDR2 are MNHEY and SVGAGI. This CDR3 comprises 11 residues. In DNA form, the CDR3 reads TGTGCCAGCAGTTCCCAATATGGCTACACCTTC. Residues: CASSSQYGYTF.

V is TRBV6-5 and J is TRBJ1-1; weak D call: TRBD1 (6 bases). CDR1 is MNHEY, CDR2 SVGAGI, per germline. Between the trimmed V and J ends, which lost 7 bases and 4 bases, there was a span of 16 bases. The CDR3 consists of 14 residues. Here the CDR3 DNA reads TGTGCCAGCAACTACAGGGAGTTACTCACTGAAGCTTTCTTT. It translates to CASNYRELLTEAFF.

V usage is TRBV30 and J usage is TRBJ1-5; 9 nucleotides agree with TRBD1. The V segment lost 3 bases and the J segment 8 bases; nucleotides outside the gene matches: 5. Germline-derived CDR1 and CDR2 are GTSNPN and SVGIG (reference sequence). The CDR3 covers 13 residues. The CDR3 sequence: CAWSRDRGKPQHF. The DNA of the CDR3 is TGTGCCTGGAGCCGCGACAGGGGGAAGCCCCAGCATTTT.

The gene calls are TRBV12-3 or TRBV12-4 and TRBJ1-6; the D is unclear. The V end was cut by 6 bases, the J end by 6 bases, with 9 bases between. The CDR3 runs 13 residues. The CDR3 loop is CASSGSINSPLHF. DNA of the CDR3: TGTGCCAGCAGCGGGTCGATTAATTCACCCCTCCACTTT.

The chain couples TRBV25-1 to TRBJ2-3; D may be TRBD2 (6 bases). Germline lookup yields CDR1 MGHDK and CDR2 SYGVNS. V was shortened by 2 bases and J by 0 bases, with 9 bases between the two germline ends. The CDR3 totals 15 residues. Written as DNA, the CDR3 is TGTGCCAGCAGTGAAGTGAGCGGGAGCACAGATACGCAGTATTTT. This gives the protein CASSEVSGSTDTQYF.

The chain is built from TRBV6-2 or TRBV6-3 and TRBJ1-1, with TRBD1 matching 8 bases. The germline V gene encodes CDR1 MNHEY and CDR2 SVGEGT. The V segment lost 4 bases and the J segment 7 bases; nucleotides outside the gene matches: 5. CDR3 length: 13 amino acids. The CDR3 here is CASSFRTGHEAFF. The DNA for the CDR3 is TGTGCCAGCAGTTTCCGGACAGGGCATGAAGCTTTCTTT.